This T cell receptor (beta chain) is from a study of blood T cell repertoires in COVID-19. In the study overall: Acute-phase and convalescent COVID-19 samples originated in the United States, Italy and Spain. PBMCs, B-cell-depleted T cells, or T cells provided the cDNA or gDNA that made up the material.

In the authors' workflow: Quantification of nucleated cells was approximated via reference gene primer amplification. Some clones are missing from TCRdb's copy, which holds only in-frame ones; the method was immunoSEQ multiplex PCR. The DNA gave D and trimming, while V, J and clone size come from that table. The table records some 220,000 clones, approximately 80% of them present only once. This CDR3 is built from 14 residues. Germline V gene lookup returns CDR1 SGHRS and CDR2 YFSETQ. V was cut by 4 bases and J by 4 bases, with 12 bases left in between. V usage is TRBV5-1 and J usage is TRBJ1-5, with D possibly TRBD1 on 6 matching bases. Input material: peripheral blood. The TCR originated in a human donor in a cohort sampled during active COVID-19. Here the CDR3 DNA reads TGCGCCAGCAGCATCGGGACACTTAATCAGCCCCAGCATTTT. Protein: CASSIGTLNQPQHF. The full variable domain, in which reference TRBV5-1 and TRBJ1-5 provide the parts outside the CDR3, is KAGVTQTPRYLIKTRGQQVTLSCSPISGHRSVSWYQQTPGQGLQFLFEYFSETQRNKGNFPGRFSGRQFSNSRSEMNVSTLELGDSALYLCASSIGTLNQPQHFGDGTRLSIL.